These 26 T cell receptor beta chains originate from one sample sequenced in a study of regulatory T cells in long-lasting Graves disease. As for time point: newly diagnosed GD, antithyroid drugs for less than 3 months. Making the TCR library involved RNA that had been extracted from PBMCs. TCR beta libraries were built with iRepertoire HTBI primers and Arm-PCR of CDR3 regions. TCRdb fed the multiplex PCR reads into MiXCR, producing one record per CDR3 protein. The sample holds about 460,000 distinct CDR3 sequences, around 15% seen once. The data also belong to a second study, concerning T cells in Graves' hyperthyroidism and ophthalmopathy.

Sequences were derived from peripheral blood mononuclear cells (PBMCs), sampled at new diagnosis, from a patient treated with antithyroid drugs. The receptor source for this set is a woman between 45 and 65 years old with Graves disease.

This clonotype occurred a few times. The chain uses TRBV19 and TRBJ1-5; 7 nucleotides agree with TRBD1. V lost 8 bases, J lost 4 bases, and 5 bases stayed unmatched. Germline CDR1 reads LNHDA; CDR2 reads SQIVND (reference sequence). CDR3 length: 13 residues. This CDR3 is CASSGGTNQPQHF. Written as DNA, the CDR3 is TGTGCCAGTTCAGGGGGAACGAATCAGCCCCAGCATTTT.

This clonotype was counted ten times or more. The CDR3 loop reads CASSPTGTVPYEQYF. CDR3 coding DNA: TGTGCCAGCTCACCAACCGGGACAGTCCCCTACGAGCAGTACTTC. The chain couples TRBV18 to TRBJ2-7, with TRBD1 identical over 7 bases. The CDR3 consists of 15 residues. The J segment lost 2 bases and the V segment lost 2 bases, leaving 6 bases of the junction unmatched. Germline V gene data show CDR1 as KGHSH and CDR2 as LQKENI.

In its sample, this clonotype was seen a few times. V and J are TRBV5-4 and TRBJ2-5, with 14 bases identical to TRBD2. From germline, CDR1 is SGHNT and CDR2 YYREEE (reference sequence). The CDR3 has 15 residues. Trimming took 4 bases from V and 6 from J; bases not matched to a gene: 5. This chain's CDR3 is CASSPGLAGDKTQYF. CDR3 nucleotides: TGTGCCAGCAGCCCGGGACTAGCGGGAGATAAGACCCAGTACTTC.

This clonotype showed up many times. V is TRBV7-8 and J is TRBJ1-5, with D unclear. Germline V gene data show CDR1 as SGHVS and CDR2 as FQNEAQ. V shed 1 base and J shed 0 bases, with 4 bases lying between them. The length of the CDR3 is 14 residues. CDR3: CASSLEVSNQPQHF. DNA of the CDR3: TGTGCCAGCAGCTTAGAGGTTAGCAATCAGCCCCAGCATTTT.

This clonotype was detected only a few times. The rearrangement joins TRBV7-3 to TRBJ2-1; the match to TRBD1 covers 7 bases. Germline V gene lookup returns CDR1 SGHTA and CDR2 FQGTGA. This CDR3 is 15 amino acids long. Trimming removed 5 bases from V and 4 bases from J; junction bases left unmatched: 8. Here the CDR3 reads CASSLTGYPYNEQFF. The CDR3 DNA reads TGTGCCAGCAGCCTGACAGGGTATCCTTACAATGAGCAGTTCTTC.

In this sample, this clonotype turned up many times. The chain couples TRBV5-1 to TRBJ1-1, with 7 bases fitting TRBD1. Germline V gene data show CDR1 as SGHRS and CDR2 as YFSETQ. J was trimmed by 2 bases and V by 3 bases; bases with no gene match: 10. The CDR3 runs to 16 residues. This CDR3 reads CASSSPGGGLNTEAFF. In nucleotides, the CDR3 is TGCGCCAGCAGCTCTCCGGGAGGGGGCCTAAACACTGAAGCTTTCTTT.

The sample holds many counts of this clonotype. CDR3 coding DNA: TGTGCCAGCAGTACCCAGGGAGGCACAGATACGCAGTATTTT. Translation gives CASSTQGGTDTQYF. V is TRBV12-3 or TRBV12-4 and J is TRBJ2-3; D tentatively reads TRBD1 or TRBD2 (5 bases each). Trimming left V 5 bases short and J 1 base short, with 10 bases between. CDR3 length: 14 residues.

Ten or more counts support this clonotype. The genes are TRBV5-1 and TRBJ2-7, with TRBD2 identical over 11 bases. This CDR3 region has 18 residues. The germline CDR1 and CDR2 sequences are SGHRS and YFSETQ. The ends lost 4 bases at V and 0 bases at J; junction bases unmatched: 12. The CDR3 coding sequence is TGCGCCAGCAGCCTCCATCTAGCGGGAGGAGGAGTCTCCTACGAGCAGTACTTC. Its translation is CASSLHLAGGGVSYEQYF.

This clonotype showed up many times. This chain connects TRBV9 to TRBJ2-7, with 7 nucleotides matching TRBD1. Germline V CDR1 and CDR2: SGDLS, YYNGEE. CDR3 length equals 16 residues. V shed 3 bases and J 3 bases; nucleotides not matched to a gene: 12. CDR3 sequence (DNA): TGTGCCAGCAGCGCAAGACAGGGTGCCCCCCTCTACGAGCAGTACTTC. This codes for CASSARQGAPLYEQYF.

There are a few counts of this clonotype. The chain carries TRBV5-1 and TRBJ2-1; 10 positions agree with TRBD1. V gave up 3 bases and J gave up 2 bases; unmatched junction bases: 2. CDR1 and CDR2 from the germline V gene are SGHRS and YFSETQ. The CDR3 totals 15 residues. DNA for the CDR3: TGCGCCAGCAGCTCCGGGACAGGGGCCTACAATGAGCAGTTCTTC. Residues: CASSSGTGAYNEQFF. Using reference TRBV5-1 and TRBJ2-1 for the parts outside the CDR3, the full variable domain is KAGVTQTPRYLIKTRGQQVTLSCSPISGHRSVSWYQQTPGQGLQFLFEYFSETQRNKGNFPGRFSGRQFSNSRSEMNVSTLELGDSALYLCASSSGTGAYNEQFFGPGTRLTVL.

This clonotype was observed a few times. V is TRBV5-4 and J is TRBJ2-7; 7 bases map to TRBD1. The junction had 10 bases not matched to a gene; V was cut back by 3 bases and J by 4 bases. The germline V gene encodes CDR1 SGHNT and CDR2 YYREEE (reference sequence). This CDR3 region has 15 residues. The CDR3 sequence: CASSSRQGLGYEQYF. The CDR3 nucleotides are TGTGCCAGCAGCTCAAGACAGGGCTTAGGATACGAGCAGTACTTC.

In this sample, this clonotype turned up a few times. This sequence may be a read error, since a much larger clone differs from it by one base. The chain is built from TRBV5-1 and TRBJ1-5; TRBD1 agrees at 8 bases. Germline-derived CDR1 and CDR2 are SGHRS and YFSETQ. The length of the CDR3 is 15 residues. Trimming took 4 bases from V and 12 from J; bases not matched to a gene: 15. As DNA, the CDR3 is TGCGCCAGCAGCCTCGGACAGGGCCCCAGGGAGCGCCAGCATTTT. Translated, it gives CASSLGQGPRERQHF.

The chain links TRBV20-1 to TRBJ1-2, with TRBD1 identical over 7 bases. With 6 bases clipped from V and 10 bases from J, the junction kept 8 bases outside the gene matches. CDR1 DFQATT and CDR2 SNEGSKA come from the germline V gene (reference sequence). CDR3 length: 11 amino acids. The DNA of the CDR3 is TGCAGTGCGATCGGACAGGCCGACTACACCTTC. Protein sequence: CSAIGQADYTF.

This clonotype was seen more than once but under ten times. This chain joins TRBV7-3 and TRBJ2-2; 8 bases agree with TRBD1. CDR1 and CDR2 (germline): SGHTA, FQGTGA. There are 15 residues in the CDR3. Trimming took 5 bases from V and 4 from J; bases not matched to a gene: 6. CDR3 in amino acids: CASSLGTGSTGELFF. The CDR3 DNA reads TGTGCCAGCAGCCTGGGGACAGGCTCCACCGGGGAGCTGTTTTTT.

This clonotype was seen a single time. Just one base apart from a much larger clone, this may be a read error. J is TRBJ2-5 and V is TRBV11-2; 10 positions match TRBD2. Looked up from germline, CDR1 is SGHAT and CDR2 is FQNNGV. Trimming cost V 5 bases and J 11 bases; bases outside gene matches: 14. CDR3 length: 15 residues. CDR3 sequence: CASSRLAGEINEQYF. CDR3 DNA sequence: TGTGCCAGCAGCCGGCTAGCGGGGGAAATAAATGAGCAGTACTTC.

On this clonotype: This may arise from a read error, as a much more abundant clone is one base away. This chain uses TRBV2 with TRBJ1-1; D gene uncertain. The ends were cut back, 7 bases at V and 3 bases at J, with 15 bases in the middle. Germline CDR1 and CDR2: SNHLY and FYNNEI. This CDR3 contains 14 residues. The CDR3 protein is CASIRPEEDTEAFF. The CDR3 DNA is TGTGCCAGCATACGACCGGAGGAGGACACTGAAGCTTTCTTT.

This clonotype was seen ten or more times. The chain is built from TRBV10-3 and TRBJ2-3; TRBD2 matches at 9 bases. The junction had 7 bases not matched to a gene; V was cut back by 6 bases and J by 6 bases. In germline, CDR1 is ENHRY, CDR2 SYGVKD. The CDR3 is 14 amino acids. CDR3 DNA: TGTGCCATCAGCACGACTAGCGGAGGGGATACGCAGTATTTT. The encoded protein is CAISTTSGGDTQYF.

V and J are TRBV27 and TRBJ2-1, with 11 bases lining up with TRBD2. The CDR3 has 18 amino acids. The J segment lost 7 bases and the V segment lost 3 bases, leaving 14 bases of the junction unmatched. The V gene's germline CDR1 is MNHEY and CDR2 SMNVEV (reference sequence). CDR3 bases: TGTGCCAGCAGTTTCAGGAGGTCCCGGGGACTAGCGGATAATGAGCAGTTCTTC. Translation gives CASSFRRSRGLADNEQFF.

V gene TRBV20-1 combines with J gene TRBJ2-3, with 10 nucleotides matching TRBD1. There are 15 residues in the CDR3. After removal of 1 base from V and 3 bases from J, the junction contained 4 bases not matched to a gene. Germline V gene lookup returns CDR1 DFQATT and CDR2 SNEGSKA (reference sequence). CDR3 in DNA: TGCAGTGCTAGAGGGACAGGGGGGAGGACAGATACGCAGTATTTT. Translated: CSARGTGGRTDTQYF.

This clonotype showed up many times. The chain joins TRBV28 to TRBJ2-7; 7 positions agree with TRBD1. The V and J ends lost 7 bases and 3 bases, in that order; junction bases with no gene match: 12. CDR1 is MDHEN, CDR2 SYDVKM, per germline. The CDR3 contains 15 residues. CDR3 protein: CASTQTGTADYEQYF. DNA of the CDR3: TGTGCCAGCACTCAAACCGGGACAGCCGACTACGAGCAGTACTTC.

A remark on this clonotype: This may be a read error: a much more frequent sequence differs by one nucleotide. This chain connects TRBV7-2 to TRBJ2-1; 10 positions match TRBD1. The CDR3 contains 15 residues. CDR1 and CDR2 from the germline V gene are SGHTA and FQGNSA. V lost 5 bases to trimming and J lost 7 bases; unmatched junction nucleotides: 8. CDR3 bases: TGTGCCAGCAGCCCCCGGGGGGGACAGGGGAATGAGCAGTTCTTC. It yields the protein CASSPRGGQGNEQFF.

The gene calls are TRBV14 and TRBJ2-2; D possibly matches TRBD1 or TRBD2 (5 bases each). This CDR3 comprises 16 residues. V shed 4 bases and J shed 2 bases, with 14 bases lying between them. Germline V gene lookup returns CDR1 SGHDN and CDR2 FVKESK. CDR3 DNA sequence: TGTGCCAGCAGCCCCCGTTGGGGGTTAAACACCGGGGAGCTGTTTTTT. It translates to CASSPRWGLNTGELFF.

The sample holds many counts of this clonotype. V and J are TRBV11-2 and TRBJ1-4, with D uncertain. V gave up 2 bases and J gave up 3 bases, with 7 bases separating them. Germline V CDR1 and CDR2: SGHAT, FQNNGV. The CDR3 covers 14 residues. DNA for the CDR3: TGTGCCAGCAGCTTATCCGGGGCTAATGAAAAACTGTTTTTT. It is translated as CASSLSGANEKLFF.

Concerning this clonotype itself: It may be a read error: a sequence one base away is much more abundant. The rearrangement links TRBV3-1 to TRBJ2-3, with D unresolved. With 3 bases removed from V and 1 base from J, the gap between germline ends came to 14 bases. The CDR3 loop spans 16 amino acids. CDR1 is LGHDT, CDR2 YNNKEL, per germline (reference sequence). As DNA, the CDR3 is TGTGCCAGCAGCCAGGCCGTAGGATATCGCACAGATACGCAGTATTTT. It yields the protein CASSQAVGYRTDTQYF.

This clonotype was observed a few times. The chain uses TRBV11-2 and TRBJ2-6, with 7 nucleotides matching TRBD1. The CDR3 contains 15 residues. CDR1 and CDR2 from the germline V gene are SGHAT and FQNNGV. V shed 5 bases and J 4 bases; nucleotides not matched to a gene: 5. CDR3 DNA sequence: TGTGCCAGCAGCAGAGGGGGCGGAGGGGCCAACGTCCTGACTTTC. It codes for CASSRGGGGANVLTF.

This clonotype was seen many times. The V call is TRBV7-2, the J call TRBJ2-2; D is ambiguous. Trimming pared 5 bases from V and 0 bases from J, leaving 13 bases between. This CDR3 comprises 16 residues. Looked up from germline, CDR1 is SGHTA and CDR2 is FQGNSA. The CDR3 region is CASSPRRPTNTGELFF. The CDR3 DNA reads as TGTGCCAGCAGCCCACGGCGGCCTACGAACACCGGGGAGCTGTTTTTT.